This T cell receptor (beta chain) came from a study of shared clonotypes between healthy human individuals. Overall study context: The study enrolled a couple of women and a few men aged 18 to 49.

General observations from the study: Relative to their counterparts shared across all four donors, non-shared clonotypes exhibited diminished generation probabilities. Researchers found naive subsets generally carried larger estimated richness than memory subsets.

The CDR3 is 11 amino acids. Per germline, CDR1 MDHEN and CDR2 SYDVKM. The V end was cut by 6 bases, the J end by 4 bases, with 7 bases between. Recent acute infections and vaccinations were absent in the healthy HIV-negative adult donors. The assay was immunoSEQ multiplex PCR, and TCRdb's table has in-frame clones only and misses some. The data contain about 2.4 million clones, approximately 93% of them seen just once; the ten biggest clones take up 0.35% to 0.45%. On this clone itself: The target antigen is unknown. This same CDR3 is encoded by further DNA sequences in the sample.

This TCR derives from a man between 18 and 29 years old in good health. Some clones in this sample may be carry-over from other donors' samples. The sequencing input was naive CD4+ T cells from PBMCs. Sample subset: CD45RA+ positively selected. The chain carries TRBV28 and TRBJ2-7; D is undetermined. CDR3 residues: CASSRGYEQYF. The CDR3, as DNA: TGTGCCAGCAGCCGCGGTTACGAGCAGTACTTC.